Detailed here is one T cell receptor (beta chain). As yet, its antigen is unknown. The data belong to a study of a mutant IDH1 vaccine in newly diagnosed glioma. Study overall: All eight of the vaccinations patients received fell in weeks 1, 3, 5, 7, 11, 15, 19 and 23. Either 4-6 weeks after radiotherapy alone or alongside temozolomide, vaccination was begun. Treated patients, averaging about 40 years, were about 60% male and approximately 38% female. Beforehand, treatment had been radiotherapy, temozolomide, or both; the majority received both.

Germline V gene sequence: CDR1 LNHDA, CDR2 SQIVND (reference sequence). Trimming shortened V by 6 bases and J by 4 bases, and 18 bases separated the two germline ends. The CDR3 is made up of 15 amino acids. Libraries were prepared by immunoSEQ multiplex PCR; TCRdb keeps only in-frame clonotypes and omits some of them. Of roughly 30,000 clones in the sample, 89% were seen once. Regarding time point: week 5, during vaccination. Vaccine doses each comprised 300 ug of mutant IDH1 20-mer peptide, with topical imiquimod. The specimen was PBMCs, collected from a glioma patient whose treatment included an IDH1 peptide vaccine. This clonotype was sampled from a young man with glioma. The chain employs TRBV19 and TRBJ1-2, with D unresolved. CDR3: CASSPEGNRFYGYTF. In DNA form, the CDR3 reads TGTGCCAGTAGCCCGGAGGGCAACCGCTTCTATGGCTACACCTTC.